This record looks at one T cell receptor beta chain sequence and its context. What it recognizes is unknown. Using immunoSEQ multiplex PCR, the repertoire was profiled, and TCRdb retains in-frame clones only, with some absent. The sample carries some 64,000 clones, 95% to 97% recorded once. From the roughly 110-subject validation cohort, which was separate from the approximately 670-subject first cohort, the donors were drawn. This record comes from a study of cytomegalovirus exposure and HLA in healthy donors. Study observations and caveats: Subsequent analysis found a tendency for first-cohort TCR clusters to co-occur within the 90 to 150 validation repertoires. Whilst most TCR sequences proved rare, a subset of public TCRs occurred across many donors.

The sequence was obtained from a woman aged 18-29 years in good health and CMV-seropositive. The specimen sequenced was PBMCs.

CDR3 DNA sequence: TGTGCCAGCAGCAAAGAGGAAGCTTTAGGGACATATGAAAAACTGTTTTTT. This sequence encodes CASSKEEALGTYEKLFF. The V gene is TRBV21-1, the J gene TRBJ1-4; TRBD1, the table's D call, lacks a check against the DNA. TRBV21-1 is designated a pseudogene. The CDR3 has 17 residues.